Sequencing of this T cell receptor (beta chain) was carried out in a study of cytomegalovirus exposure and HLA in healthy donors. Overall study context: Genotyping of 398 donors showed that around 86% belonged to the Caucasian-associated ancestry cluster.

Germline V gene lookup returns CDR1 LGHNT and CDR2 FRNRAP. This CDR3 comprises 15 residues. Germline trimming cut 1 base from V and 9 bases from J; bases unmatched to any gene: 4. Concerning this clone itself: Antigen specificity is unknown.

Notes on the study in general: In a later analysis, donors in an Asian-associated ancestry cluster reportedly had fewer N-insertions in productive TCRs than the cohort mean. Prediction of most subjects' HLA-A and HLA-B alleles by TCR beta sequences was reportedly accurate. Trimming of TCR beta V- and J-genes showed a link, identified in a later analysis, to a missense DCLRE1C variant.

The study ran its PCR with 60 Vbeta and 13 Jbeta primers. Produced via immunoSEQ multiplex PCR; TCRdb's table is partial and in-frame only. The top ten clones hold 3% to 4% of a sample with about 150,000 clones, about 83% of them seen once. The sequencing input was PBMCs. The sequence came from a woman aged 40 to 50 in good health and CMV-seronegative. The V and J genes are TRBV12-5 and TRBJ1-6; the match to TRBD1 covers 9 bases. The CDR3 loop reads CASGLATGGFSPLHF. The CDR3 nucleotides read TGTGCTAGTGGTTTGGCGACAGGGGGTTTTTCACCCCTCCACTTT.